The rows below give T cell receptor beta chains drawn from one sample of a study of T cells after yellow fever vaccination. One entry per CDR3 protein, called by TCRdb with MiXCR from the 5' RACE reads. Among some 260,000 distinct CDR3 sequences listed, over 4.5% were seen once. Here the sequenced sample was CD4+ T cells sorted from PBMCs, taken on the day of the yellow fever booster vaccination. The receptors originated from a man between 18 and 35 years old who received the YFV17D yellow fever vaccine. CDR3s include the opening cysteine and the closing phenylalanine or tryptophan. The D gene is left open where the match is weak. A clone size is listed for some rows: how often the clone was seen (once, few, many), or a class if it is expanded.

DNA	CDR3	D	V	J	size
TGCGCCAGCAGCCAAGATGTTGGTCGGAGGGAGACCCAGTACTTC	CASSQDVGRRETQYF	NA	TRBV4-3	TRBJ2-5	NA
TGTGCCAGCAGCTGGACTAGCGGGGGGGTATACAATGAGCAGTTCTTC	CASSWTSGGVYNEQFF	TRBD2	TRBV12-3/TRBV12-4	TRBJ2-1	NA
TGTGCCAGCCGGGTAGCGGGGGGGCTTAGGACGCAGTATTTT	CASRVAGGLRTQYF	TRBD2	TRBV4-2	TRBJ2-3	NA
TGTGCCAGCAGTCACTTCGGGAAGAGCGGGGGGTATGAGCAGTTCTTC	CASSHFGKSGGYEQFF	TRBD2	TRBV12-3/TRBV12-4	TRBJ2-1	few
TGTGCCAGCAGTTTATCCCATACGAACACTGAAGCTTTCTTT	CASSLSHTNTEAFF	NA	TRBV28	TRBJ1-1	many
TGTGCCAGCAGTCTGGGGACGGGGTCTGGCTATGGCTACACCTTC	CASSLGTGSGYGYTF	NA	TRBV14	TRBJ1-2	NA
TGTGCCAGCAGCTCCGGGACATACCAAGAGACCCAGTACTTC	CASSSGTYQETQYF	NA	TRBV7-9	TRBJ2-5	many
TGTGCCAGCAGTTTATCAAAACAGGGAGGCACTGAAGCTTTCTTT	CASSLSKQGGTEAFF	NA	TRBV27	TRBJ1-1	many
TGTGCCAGCTCACGAGACAGGGCCTCCACGCAGTATTTT	CASSRDRASTQYF	TRBD1	TRBV18	TRBJ2-3	NA
TGTGCCAGCAGCCGGAGCGGGGGACAGGGGGTTCACTATGGCTACACCTTC	CASSRSGGQGVHYGYTF	TRBD1	TRBV27	TRBJ1-2	NA
TGTGCCAGCAGTGAAGGAGACCTCTACGAGCAGTACTTC	CASSEGDLYEQYF	NA	TRBV6-1	TRBJ2-7	many
TGTGCCAGCAGCTTCGAATATACGCAGTATTTT	CASSFEYTQYF	NA	TRBV5-6	TRBJ2-3	few
TGTGCCAGCAGTTTGGAGGCGCGTCAGCCCCAGCATTTT	CASSLEARQPQHF	NA	TRBV12-3/TRBV12-4	TRBJ1-5	many
TGTGCCAGCAGTGAAGGTCGGGGGCTGGTTTCACCCCTCCACTTT	CASSEGRGLVSPLHF	NA	TRBV2	TRBJ1-6	NA